This TCR beta chain comes out of a study of CD8 T cells in Susac syndrome. Germline-derived CDR1 and CDR2 are ENHRY and SYGVKD. The length of the CDR3 is 18 residues. V was pared by 0 bases and J by 1 base, with 8 bases of the junction left unmatched. Random hexamers were used to reverse transcribe about 0.5 to 1 ug of RNA. TCRdb re-derived calls from the immunoSEQ multiplex PCR reads in MiXCR, one entry per CDR3 protein. The sample lists roughly 100,000 distinct CDR3 sequences, 90% to 95% occurring once. The V gene is TRBV10-3, the J gene TRBJ1-1, with 10 bases that match TRBD1. The sample taken for sequencing was CD4+ T cells from PBMCs. The sequence was collected from a human donor with Susac syndrome. This CDR3 is CAISESAPGQGSNTEAFF. For the CDR3, the DNA is TGTGCCATCAGTGAGTCGGCACCGGGACAGGGGTCGAACACTGAAGCTTTCTTT.